The T cell receptor beta chain under discussion was sequenced for a study of T-cell memory formation after mild COVID-19 (dated by TCRdb to the early 2020s). About the investigation overall: TCR sequence clusters from the two donors were largely donor specific. Two young, previously healthy adult volunteers made up the cohort, one male and one female. Longitudinal TCRalpha and TCRbeta repertoire sequencing tracked T-cell clones expanding and contracting after mild COVID-19 in a couple of donors. General study outcomes and caveats: Only two mild cases were covered in the study, and larger cohorts including severe cases with pre-infection samples were considered necessary. Clones that contracted from day 15 to 85 showed balanced CD4/CD8 phenotypes, whereas a second wave of clones that expanded from day 15 to 37 leaned towards CD4+. Some responding clones were found in pre-infection memory, which suggests that pre-existing cross-reactive memory T cells took part in the SARS-CoV-2 response. SARS-CoV-2 specificity was not confirmed for the second-wave clones peaking on day 37. Contracting CD4+ clones turned up mainly in the CM and EM memory subsets, whereas EMRA was where CD8+ clones were enriched.

The sequencer was an Illumina NovaSeq 6000. TCRalpha and TCRbeta cDNA libraries were built by 5'RACE with constant-segment primers, adding sample barcodes and unique molecular identifiers. RNA was extracted from every sample with Trizol reagent. Libraries were amplified in two PCR steps, with a second sample barcode and Illumina TruSeq adapters added in the second step. The libraries were sequenced on an Illumina NovaSeq using 2 x 150 bp paired-end reads. The authors' analysis ran thus. With migec v1.2.7, reads were demultiplexed and then collapsed into UMI-guided consensus sequences. Using mixcr v2.1.11, UMI consensuses were aligned to TRA and TRB V and J templates and then assembled into clonotypes. Clonotypes were classified as expanded or contracted when called significant by both edgeR and NoisET, with noise models trained on biological replicates. For edgeR calls, a false discovery rate-adjusted p below 0.01 and a log2 fold-change threshold of 1 were applied. PCA with hierarchical clustering of max-normalized trajectories of the 1000 most abundant clonotypes was used as exploratory dynamics analysis. Separately sequenced CD4+ and CD8+ repertoires were used to assign a CD4 or CD8 phenotype to each responding clone. TCRdb reprocessing: public reads trimmed at Q25 with fastp, clones called with MiXCR, in-frame beta chains kept. All rows with the same CDR3 protein become a single entry with the most common DNA and genes. TCRdb's processing, not the authors' own work, is the source of the V and J calls. For this sample there are roughly 130,000 distinct CDR3 sequences; over 15% appear just once. 4.5% to 6.5% of the sample lies in the top ten.

The CDR3 holds 15 amino acids from the cysteine to the phenylalanine. The retained sequence is limited to the CDR3, 45 bases, with the frame set at the first base. The trim is 4 bases for V and 11 bases for J, with a gap of 19 bases between the germline ends. Based on the germline V gene, the CDR1 and CDR2 sequences are SGHRS and YFSETQ. PBMCs were isolated by Ficoll-Paque density gradient centrifugation. This clonotype was seen only a few times. No cognate antigen has been identified for it. No base-level quality is on record; no much larger clone is a single base apart. This TCR was sampled from a man between 18 and 35 years old who had mild COVID-19 (a few samples of this study predate the infection). The sample titles of this study are shuffled in the database, so cell type and time point are left out; the donor was told from shared clones. This sequence uses TRBV5-1 and TRBJ1-6; no D segment can be confidently identified. The sequencing sample was made of PBMCs or a T cell subset sorted from them (not recorded which). CDR3 reads: CASSATTETWTPLHF. DNA sequence: TGCGCCAGCAGCGCTACCACAGAGACGTGGACACCCCTCCACTTT.